The rows below give T cell receptor beta chains drawn from one sample of a study of T-cell memory formation after mild COVID-19. TCRdb re-derived calls from the 5' RACE reads in MiXCR, one entry per CDR3 protein. The table lists about 33,000 distinct CDR3 sequences, roughly 21% of them singletons. Sample: PBMCs or a T cell subset sorted from them (not recorded which). The receptor source for this set is an adult who had mild COVID-19 (a few samples of this study predate the infection). Cell type and time point are not known. Each CDR3 is given without its conserved first and last residue. Only part of the rows carry a size: once, few, many, or a class if the clone is expanded.

v_call	clone_size	j_call	cdr3_aa
TRBV7-8	.	TRBJ1-2	ASSLVGTGDGYT
TRBV5-8	few	TRBJ1-5	ASSLAGAAGQPQH
TRBV7-2	many	TRBJ2-6	ASSLGGSGANVLT
TRBV5-1	many	TRBJ2-7	ASSLGDEQY
TRBV30	many	TRBJ1-5	AWERGNQPQH
TRBV5-4	many	TRBJ2-1	ASSPGRYEQF
TRBV10-3	many	TRBJ2-1	AISESNNNEQF
TRBV12-3/TRBV12-4	.	TRBJ2-1	ASSPRLNEQF
TRBV18	many	TRBJ2-7	ASSRAGADYEQY
TRBV12-3/TRBV12-4	many	TRBJ2-3	ASIGSGSANTQY
TRBV12-3/TRBV12-4	many	TRBJ2-1	ASSSPTGAQGPFHEQF
TRBV6-5	many	TRBJ1-2	ASSTEQKANYGYT
TRBV19	many	TRBJ2-1	ASSPTGGSYNEQF
TRBV24-1	.	TRBJ1-3	ATSDTTGNTIY
TRBV4-1	many	TRBJ1-1	ASSQGTGGTSGTEAF
TRBV7-8	many	TRBJ1-1	ASSQLPARADTEAF
TRBV27	many	TRBJ2-1	ASSLTPLGNEQF
TRBV7-8	few	TRBJ2-7	ASSILLGYEQY
TRBV12-3/TRBV12-4	many	TRBJ2-3	ASSLAHGGGADTQY
TRBV11-2	many	TRBJ2-1	ASSRTWASEQF
TRBV18	many	TRBJ1-1	ASSPKGRNTEAF
TRBV24-1	many	TRBJ2-1	ATSDGSPGTSSYNEQF
TRBV5-1	many	TRBJ1-1	ASSSGPTNTEAF
TRBV5-6	many	TRBJ2-1	ASSLDGTRFREQF
TRBV2	.	TRBJ2-3	ASSVRLGGTSTDTQY
TRBV7-2	many	TRBJ2-3	ASSLVGEDTQY
TRBV9	many	TRBJ2-1	ASSVGSAGESYNEQF
TRBV19	many	TRBJ1-2	ASTKRTGNYGYT
TRBV6-5	many	TRBJ2-5	ASSYSGGKETQY
TRBV19	few	TRBJ2-2	ASRGREGTGELF
TRBV18	few	TRBJ2-7	ASSPAGTSPISYEQY
TRBV6-2/TRBV6-3	many	TRBJ1-5	ASSYSGGGNQPQH
TRBV7-2	many	TRBJ2-1	ASSPSRDSYNEQF
TRBV19	.	TRBJ1-2	ASSSIGDGYGYT
TRBV3-1	many	TRBJ2-1	ASSTRDRAYNEQF
TRBV11-2	many	TRBJ2-1	ASSLDPGGRGNEQF
TRBV29-1	many	TRBJ2-7	SGSWLDEQY
TRBV20-1	few	TRBJ1-3	SARSVHTIY
TRBV6-5	once	TRBJ2-3	ASSELGLAAADTQY
TRBV7-9	.	TRBJ1-3	ASSLAGTYRSGNTIY
TRBV6-5	many	TRBJ2-7	ASRLLAGVYEQY
TRBV20-1	many	TRBJ2-7	SAGSPGQAYEQY
TRBV12-5	few	TRBJ1-2	ASASGRVLYGYT
TRBV25-1	many	TRBJ1-1	ASSHSFNTEAF
TRBV10-3	many	TRBJ1-1	AIRAVRNTEAF
TRBV5-1	many	TRBJ2-1	ASSVTLLGEQF
TRBV5-1	medium-sized	TRBJ2-2	ASSPTSVNTGELF
TRBV4-1	many	TRBJ2-1	ASSQGWANTYNEQF
TRBV2	.	TRBJ2-6	ASSPRDTGANVLT
TRBV5-4	many	TRBJ1-2	ASSLAGGRDGYT
TRBV3-1	many	TRBJ2-7	ASSPRQAGEQY
TRBV2	many	TRBJ2-1	ASSAGNPTYNEQF
TRBV12-3/TRBV12-4	many	TRBJ1-3	ASSTGGLGGNTIY
TRBV7-2	many	TRBJ1-2	ASSRNRQGRNYGYT
TRBV7-9	.	TRBJ1-2	ASSLGGLTYGYT
TRBV9	once	TRBJ2-7	ASSPRASGTHGEQY
TRBV4-1	many	TRBJ2-3	ASSQTRTGRLADTQY
TRBV12-3/TRBV12-4	many	TRBJ2-2	ASRDDRTGELF
TRBV5-1	many	TRBJ2-3	ASSYSAGTDTQY
TRBV20-1	many	TRBJ2-7	SASNSLFYEQY